This T cell receptor (beta chain) emerged from a study of OX40 agonist ivuxolimab in advanced cancers. Germline loops: CDR1 MNHNY, CDR2 SVGAGI (reference sequence). With 0 bases removed from V and 11 bases from J, the gap between germline ends came to 13 bases. The CDR3 contains 13 residues. Some clones are missing from TCRdb's copy, which holds only in-frame ones; the method was immunoSEQ multiplex PCR. The sample yields over 85,000 clones, roughly 88% seen once. V gene TRBV6-6 combines with J gene TRBJ1-2; D is ambiguous. This specimen was CD4+ or CD8+ T cells sorted from blood, taken in a trial of the OX40 agonist ivuxolimab. The clonotype comes from an adult with an advanced solid tumor such as melanoma, head and neck, liver or kidney cancer. DNA for the CDR3: TGTGCCAGCAGTTACTCAAGTGACACGTTATACACCTTC. Its protein product is CASSYSSDTLYTF.